This TCR beta chain was captured by sequencing in a study of early T cells in non-severe SARS-CoV-2 infection. Germline-derived CDR1 and CDR2 are MNHNY and SVGAGI (reference sequence). Unmatched junction bases numbered 11, after V lost 5 bases and J lost 5 bases. CDR3 length equals 16 residues. TCRdb re-analysed the 5' RACE reads in MiXCR, keeping a single row per CDR3 protein. Of 25,000 to 30,000 distinct CDR3 sequences in the sample, about 5% are singletons; the top ten hold about 0.9%. The clonotype was recovered from an adult who was a healthcare worker with PCR-confirmed SARS-CoV-2 infection or an uninfected control (not recorded which). Sequenced material: whole blood. V gene TRBV6-6 combines with J gene TRBJ2-1, with 8 nucleotides matching TRBD2. CDR3 coding DNA: TGTGCCAGCAGTCTCCCGGGCGGGAGGCTTGACAATGAGCAGTTCTTC. Translation: CASSLPGGRLDNEQFF.